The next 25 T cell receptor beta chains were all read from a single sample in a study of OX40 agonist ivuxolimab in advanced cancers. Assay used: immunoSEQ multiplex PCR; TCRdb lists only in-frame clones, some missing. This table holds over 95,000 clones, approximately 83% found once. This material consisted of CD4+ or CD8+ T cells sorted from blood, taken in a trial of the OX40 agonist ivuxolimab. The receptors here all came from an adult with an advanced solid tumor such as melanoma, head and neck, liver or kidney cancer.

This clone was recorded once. The CDR3 nucleotides are TGTGCCAGCAGTACAAACAGGGGGCTCTACGAGCAGTACTTC. This codes for CASSTNRGLYEQYF. The gene calls are TRBV28 and TRBJ2-7, with TRBD1 identical over 9 bases. The junction had 5 bases not matched to a gene; V was cut back by 5 bases and J by 3 bases. The CDR3 is made up of 14 amino acids. The germline CDR1 and CDR2 sequences are MDHEN and SYDVKM.

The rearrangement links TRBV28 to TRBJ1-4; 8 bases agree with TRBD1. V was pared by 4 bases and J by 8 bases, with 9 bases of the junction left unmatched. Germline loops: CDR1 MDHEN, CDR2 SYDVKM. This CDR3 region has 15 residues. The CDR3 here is CASSSSGQGPEKLFF. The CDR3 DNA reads TGTGCCAGCAGTTCCTCAGGACAGGGACCGGAAAAACTGTTTTTT.

DNA for the CDR3: TGTGCCAGCAGCTTTTTTGGGCAGGGCAACTATGGCTACACCTTC. Translation gives CASSFFGQGNYGYTF. This rearrangement joins TRBV7-9 to TRBJ1-2, with D tentatively TRBD1 (5 bases). The germline V gene encodes CDR1 SEHNR and CDR2 FQNEAQ (reference sequence). The CDR3 runs to 15 residues. Trimming took off 3 bases at V and 2 bases at J, with 13 bases between the two ends.

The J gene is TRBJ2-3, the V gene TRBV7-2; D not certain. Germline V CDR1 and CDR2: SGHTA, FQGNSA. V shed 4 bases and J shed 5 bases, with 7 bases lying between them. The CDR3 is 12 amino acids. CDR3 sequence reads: CASSSARDTQYF. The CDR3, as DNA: TGTGCCAGCAGCTCTGCCCGAGATACGCAGTATTTT.

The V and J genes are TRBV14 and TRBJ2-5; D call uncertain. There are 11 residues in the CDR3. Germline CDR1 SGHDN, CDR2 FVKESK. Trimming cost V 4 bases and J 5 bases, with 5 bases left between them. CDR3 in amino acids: CASSPGETQYF. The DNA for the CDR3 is TGTGCCAGCAGCCCTGGGGAGACCCAGTACTTC.

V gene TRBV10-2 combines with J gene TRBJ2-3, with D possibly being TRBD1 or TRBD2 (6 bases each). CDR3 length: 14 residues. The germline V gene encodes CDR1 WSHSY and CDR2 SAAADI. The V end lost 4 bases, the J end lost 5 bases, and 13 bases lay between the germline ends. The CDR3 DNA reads TGCGCCAGCAGTGTAGGGGGGCAGGGAGATACGCAGTATTTT. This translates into CASSVGGQGDTQYF.

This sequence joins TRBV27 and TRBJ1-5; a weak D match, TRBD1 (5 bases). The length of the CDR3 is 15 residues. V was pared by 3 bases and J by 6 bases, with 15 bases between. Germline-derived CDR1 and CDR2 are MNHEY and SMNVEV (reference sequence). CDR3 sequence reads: CASSFTPGQGQPQHF. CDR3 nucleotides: TGTGCCAGCAGTTTCACGCCAGGGCAGGGTCAGCCCCAGCATTTT.

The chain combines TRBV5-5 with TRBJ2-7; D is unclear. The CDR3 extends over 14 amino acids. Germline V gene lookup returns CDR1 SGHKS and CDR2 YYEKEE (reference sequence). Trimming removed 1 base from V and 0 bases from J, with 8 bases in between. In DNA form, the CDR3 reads TGTGCCAGCAGCTTGAAGGCCGACTCCTACGAGCAGTACTTC. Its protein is CASSLKADSYEQYF.

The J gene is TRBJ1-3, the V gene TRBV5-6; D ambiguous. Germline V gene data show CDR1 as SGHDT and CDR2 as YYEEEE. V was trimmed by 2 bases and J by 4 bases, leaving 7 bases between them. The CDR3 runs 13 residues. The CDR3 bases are TGTGCCAGCAGCTTTTCCAGGGGAAACACCATATATTTT. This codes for CASSFSRGNTIYF.

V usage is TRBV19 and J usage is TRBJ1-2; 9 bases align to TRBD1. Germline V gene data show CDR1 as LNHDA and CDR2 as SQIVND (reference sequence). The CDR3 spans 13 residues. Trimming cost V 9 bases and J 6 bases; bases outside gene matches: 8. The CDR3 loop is CASRDRVMNGYTF. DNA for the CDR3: TGTGCCAGCCGGGACAGGGTGATGAATGGCTACACCTTC.

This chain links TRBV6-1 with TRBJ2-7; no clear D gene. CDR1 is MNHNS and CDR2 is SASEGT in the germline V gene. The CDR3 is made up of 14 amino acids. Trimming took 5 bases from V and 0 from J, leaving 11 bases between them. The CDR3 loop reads CASSPQVSSYEQYF. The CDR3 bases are TGTGCCAGCAGTCCTCAGGTGAGCTCCTACGAGCAGTACTTC.

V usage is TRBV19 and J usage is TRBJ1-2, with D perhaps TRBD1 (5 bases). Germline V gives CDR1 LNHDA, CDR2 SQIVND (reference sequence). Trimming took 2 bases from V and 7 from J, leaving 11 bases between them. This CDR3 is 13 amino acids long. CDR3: CASSITRDTGYTF. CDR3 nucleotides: TGTGCCAGTAGTATAACCAGGGATACTGGCTACACCTTC.

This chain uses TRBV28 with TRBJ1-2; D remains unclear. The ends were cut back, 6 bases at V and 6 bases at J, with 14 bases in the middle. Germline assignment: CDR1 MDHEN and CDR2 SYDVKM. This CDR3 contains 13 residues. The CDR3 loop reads CASSPNVDNGYTF. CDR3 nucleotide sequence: TGTGCCAGCAGCCCAAACGTAGACAATGGCTACACCTTC.

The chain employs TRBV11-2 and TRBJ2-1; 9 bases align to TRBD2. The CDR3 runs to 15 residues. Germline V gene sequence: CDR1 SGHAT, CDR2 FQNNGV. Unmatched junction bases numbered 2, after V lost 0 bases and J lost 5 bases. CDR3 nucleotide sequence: TGTGCCAGCAGCTTAGAGCGGGAGGGCAACAATGAGCAGTTCTTC. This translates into CASSLEREGNNEQFF.

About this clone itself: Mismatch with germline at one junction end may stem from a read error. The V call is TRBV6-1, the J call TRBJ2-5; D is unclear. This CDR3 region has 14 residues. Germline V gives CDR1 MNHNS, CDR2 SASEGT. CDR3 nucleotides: TGTGCCAGCAGTGAAGCAGCTAGTCGAGAGGCCCAGTACTTC. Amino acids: CASSEAASREAQYF.

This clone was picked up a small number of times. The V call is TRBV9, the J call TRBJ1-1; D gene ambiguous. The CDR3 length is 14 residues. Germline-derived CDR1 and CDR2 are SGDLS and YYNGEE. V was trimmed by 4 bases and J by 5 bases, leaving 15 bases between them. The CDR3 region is CASSRTGTRTEAFF. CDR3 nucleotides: TGTGCCAGCAGCAGGACCGGAACGCGAACTGAAGCTTTCTTT.

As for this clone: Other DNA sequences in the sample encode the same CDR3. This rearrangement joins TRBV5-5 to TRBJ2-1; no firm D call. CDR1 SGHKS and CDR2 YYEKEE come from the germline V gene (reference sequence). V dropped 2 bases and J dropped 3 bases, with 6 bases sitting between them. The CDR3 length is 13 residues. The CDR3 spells CASSLGLYNEQFF. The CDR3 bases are TGTGCCAGCAGCTTAGGCCTCTACAATGAGCAGTTCTTC.

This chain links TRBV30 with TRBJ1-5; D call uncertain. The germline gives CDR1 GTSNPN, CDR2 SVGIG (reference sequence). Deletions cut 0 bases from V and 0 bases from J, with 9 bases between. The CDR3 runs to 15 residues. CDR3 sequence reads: CAWSVTGNSNQPQHF. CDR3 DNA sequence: TGTGCCTGGAGTGTAACGGGGAATAGCAATCAGCCCCAGCATTTT.

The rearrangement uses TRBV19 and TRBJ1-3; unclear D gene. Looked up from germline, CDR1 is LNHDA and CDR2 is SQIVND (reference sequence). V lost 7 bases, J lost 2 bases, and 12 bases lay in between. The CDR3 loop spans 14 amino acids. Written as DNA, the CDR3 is TGTGCCAGTAACGTGGGAGTAGCTGGAAACACCATATATTTT. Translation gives CASNVGVAGNTIYF.

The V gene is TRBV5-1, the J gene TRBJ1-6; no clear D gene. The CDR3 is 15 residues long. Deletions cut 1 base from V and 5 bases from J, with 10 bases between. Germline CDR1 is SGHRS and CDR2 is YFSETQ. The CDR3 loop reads CASSLSSGDNSPLHF. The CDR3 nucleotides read TGCGCCAGCAGCTTGTCGTCCGGTGATAATTCACCCCTCCACTTT. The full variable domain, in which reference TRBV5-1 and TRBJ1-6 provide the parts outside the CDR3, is KAGVTQTPRYLIKTRGQQVTLSCSPISGHRSVSWYQQTPGQGLQFLFEYFSETQRNKGNFPGRFSGRQFSNSRSEMNVSTLELGDSALYLCASSLSSGDNSPLHFGNGTRLTVT.

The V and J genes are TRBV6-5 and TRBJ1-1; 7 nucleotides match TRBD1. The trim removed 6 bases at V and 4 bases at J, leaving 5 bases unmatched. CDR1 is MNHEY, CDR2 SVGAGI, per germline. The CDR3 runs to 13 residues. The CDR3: CASRDRSVTEAFF. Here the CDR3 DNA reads TGTGCCAGCAGGGACAGGAGCGTCACTGAAGCTTTCTTT.

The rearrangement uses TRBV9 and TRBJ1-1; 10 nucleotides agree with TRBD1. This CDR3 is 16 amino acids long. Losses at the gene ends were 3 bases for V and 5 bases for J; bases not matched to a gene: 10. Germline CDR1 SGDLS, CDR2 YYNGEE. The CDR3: CASSANRDRGWTEAFF. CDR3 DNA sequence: TGTGCCAGCAGCGCGAACCGGGACAGGGGTTGGACTGAAGCTTTCTTT.

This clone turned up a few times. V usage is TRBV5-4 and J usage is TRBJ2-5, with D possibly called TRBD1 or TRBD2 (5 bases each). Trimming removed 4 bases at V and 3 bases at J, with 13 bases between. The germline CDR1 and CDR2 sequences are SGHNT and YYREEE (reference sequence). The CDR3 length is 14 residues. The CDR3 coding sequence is TGTGCCAGCAGCCGCGGACTGGACAAAGAGACCCAGTACTTC. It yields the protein CASSRGLDKETQYF.

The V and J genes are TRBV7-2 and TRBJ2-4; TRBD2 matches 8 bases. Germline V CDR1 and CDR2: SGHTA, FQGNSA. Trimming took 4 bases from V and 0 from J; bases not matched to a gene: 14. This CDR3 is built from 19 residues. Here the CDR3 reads CASSSRGSGVYLAKNIQYF. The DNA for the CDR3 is TGTGCCAGCAGCTCACGCGGTAGCGGGGTTTACCTAGCCAAAAACATTCAGTACTTC.

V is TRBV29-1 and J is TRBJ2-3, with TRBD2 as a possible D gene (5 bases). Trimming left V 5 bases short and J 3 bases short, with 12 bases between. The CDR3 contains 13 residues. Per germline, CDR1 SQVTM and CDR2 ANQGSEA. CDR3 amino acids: CSVTRRSTDTQYF. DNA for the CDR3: TGCAGCGTTACTAGACGATCTACAGATACGCAGTATTTT.